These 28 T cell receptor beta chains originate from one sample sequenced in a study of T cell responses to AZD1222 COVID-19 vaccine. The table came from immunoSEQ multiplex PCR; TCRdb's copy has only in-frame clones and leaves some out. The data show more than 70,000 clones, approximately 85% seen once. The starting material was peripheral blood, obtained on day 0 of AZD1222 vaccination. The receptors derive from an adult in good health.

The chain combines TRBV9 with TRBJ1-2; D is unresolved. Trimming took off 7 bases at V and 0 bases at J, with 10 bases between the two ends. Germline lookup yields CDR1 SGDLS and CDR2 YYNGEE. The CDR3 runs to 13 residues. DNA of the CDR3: TGTGCCAGCGGACGGGAAGCTAACTATGGCTACACCTTC. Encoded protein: CASGREANYGYTF.

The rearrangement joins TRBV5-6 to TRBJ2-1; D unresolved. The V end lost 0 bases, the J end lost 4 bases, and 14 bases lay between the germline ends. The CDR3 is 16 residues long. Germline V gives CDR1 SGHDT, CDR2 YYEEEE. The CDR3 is CASSLEGKQLYNEQFF. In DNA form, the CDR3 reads TGTGCCAGCAGCTTGGAGGGCAAGCAGTTGTACAATGAGCAGTTCTTC.

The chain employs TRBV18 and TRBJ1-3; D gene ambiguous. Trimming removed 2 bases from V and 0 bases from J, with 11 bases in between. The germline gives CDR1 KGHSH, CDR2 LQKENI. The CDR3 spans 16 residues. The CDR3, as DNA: TGTGCCAGCTCACCATCGCGGTCCTACTCTGGAAACACCATATATTTT. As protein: CASSPSRSYSGNTIYF.

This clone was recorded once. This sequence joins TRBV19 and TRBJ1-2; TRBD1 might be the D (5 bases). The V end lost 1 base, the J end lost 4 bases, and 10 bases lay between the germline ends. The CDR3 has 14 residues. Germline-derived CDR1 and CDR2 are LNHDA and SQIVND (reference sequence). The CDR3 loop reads CASSIAAGGYGYTF. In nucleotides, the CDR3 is TGTGCCAGTAGTATAGCGGCGGGGGGCTATGGCTACACCTTC.

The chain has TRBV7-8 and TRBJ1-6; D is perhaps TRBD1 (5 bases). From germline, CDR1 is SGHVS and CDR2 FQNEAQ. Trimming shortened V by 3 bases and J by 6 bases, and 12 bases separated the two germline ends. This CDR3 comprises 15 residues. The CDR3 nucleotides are TGTGCCAGCAGCTTGCGGGATAGGGGTAATTCACCCCTCCACTTT. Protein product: CASSLRDRGNSPLHF.

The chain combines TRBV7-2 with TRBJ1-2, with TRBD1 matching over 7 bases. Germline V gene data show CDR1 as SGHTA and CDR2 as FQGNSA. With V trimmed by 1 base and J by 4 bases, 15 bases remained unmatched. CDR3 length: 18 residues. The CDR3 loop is CASSLGRSGTALGYGYTF. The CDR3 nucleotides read TGTGCCAGCAGCTTAGGGCGCTCCGGGACAGCTCTTGGCTATGGCTACACCTTC.

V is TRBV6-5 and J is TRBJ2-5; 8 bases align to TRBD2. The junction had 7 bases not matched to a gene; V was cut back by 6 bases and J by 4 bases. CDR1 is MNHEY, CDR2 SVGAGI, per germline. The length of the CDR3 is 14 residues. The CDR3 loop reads CASRMIREGETQYF. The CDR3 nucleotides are TGTGCCAGCAGAATGATACGGGAGGGAGAGACCCAGTACTTC.

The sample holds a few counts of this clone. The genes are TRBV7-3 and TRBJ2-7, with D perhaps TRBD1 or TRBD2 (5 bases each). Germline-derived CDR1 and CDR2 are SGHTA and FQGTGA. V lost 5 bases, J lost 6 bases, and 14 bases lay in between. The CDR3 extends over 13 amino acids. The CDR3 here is CASSPGWGTEQYF. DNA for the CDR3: TGTGCCAGCAGCCCCGGTTGGGGGACCGAGCAGTACTTC.

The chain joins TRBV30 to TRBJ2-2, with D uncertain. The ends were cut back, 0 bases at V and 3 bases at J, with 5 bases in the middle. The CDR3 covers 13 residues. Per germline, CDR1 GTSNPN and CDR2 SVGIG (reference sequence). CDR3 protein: CAWSVLDTGELFF. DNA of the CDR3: TGTGCCTGGAGTGTACTGGACACCGGGGAGCTGTTTTTT. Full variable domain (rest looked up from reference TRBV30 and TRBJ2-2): SQTIHQWPATLVQPVGSPLSLECTVEGTSNPNLYWYRQAAGRGLQLLFYSVGIGQISSEVPQNLSASRPQDRQFILSSKKLLLSDSGFYLCAWSVLDTGELFFGEGSRLTVL.

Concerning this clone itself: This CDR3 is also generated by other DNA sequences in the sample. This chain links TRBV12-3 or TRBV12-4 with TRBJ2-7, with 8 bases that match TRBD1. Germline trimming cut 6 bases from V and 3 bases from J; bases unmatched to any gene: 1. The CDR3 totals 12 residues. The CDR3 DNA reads TGTGCCAGCAGCGGGACAGGCTACGAGCAGTACTTC. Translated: CASSGTGYEQYF.

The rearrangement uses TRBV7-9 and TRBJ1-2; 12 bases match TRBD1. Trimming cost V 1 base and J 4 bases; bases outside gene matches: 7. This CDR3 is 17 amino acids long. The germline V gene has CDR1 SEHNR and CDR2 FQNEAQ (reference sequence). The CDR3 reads CASSLEGTGGASYGYTF. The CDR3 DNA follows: TGTGCCAGCAGCTTAGAGGGGACAGGGGGCGCCAGCTATGGCTACACCTTC. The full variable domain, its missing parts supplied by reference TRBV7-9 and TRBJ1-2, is DTGVSQNPRHKITKRGQNVTFRCDPISEHNRLYWYRQTLGQGPEFLTYFQNEAQLEKSRLLSDRFSAERPKGSFSTLEIQRTEQGDSAMYLCASSLEGTGGASYGYTFGSGTRLTVV.

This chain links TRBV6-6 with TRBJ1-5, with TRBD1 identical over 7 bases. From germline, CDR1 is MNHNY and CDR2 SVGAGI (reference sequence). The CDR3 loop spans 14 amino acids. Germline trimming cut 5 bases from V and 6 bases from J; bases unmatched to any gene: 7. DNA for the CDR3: TGTGCCAGCAGTCCACGACAGGGTGGTCAGCCCCAGCATTTT. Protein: CASSPRQGGQPQHF.

The CDR3 reads CASRSENTGELFF. In DNA, the CDR3 is TGTGCCAGCAGGAGCGAGAACACCGGGGAGCTGTTTTTT. The chain combines TRBV21-1 with TRBJ2-2; the table's D call of TRBD2 was not tested on the DNA. TRBV21-1 is shown as a pseudogene. The CDR3 totals 13 residues.

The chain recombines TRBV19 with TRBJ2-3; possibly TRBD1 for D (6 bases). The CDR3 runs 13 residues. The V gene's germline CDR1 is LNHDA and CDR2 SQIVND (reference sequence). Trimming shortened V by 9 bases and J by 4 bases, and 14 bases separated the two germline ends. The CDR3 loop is CASSGVWADTQYF. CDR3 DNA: TGTGCCAGCTCAGGGGTTTGGGCAGATACGCAGTATTTT.

In DNA form, the CDR3 reads TGCGCCAGCAGCTTGGTTGGGGGTTCTGGAAACACCATATATTTT. Amino acids: CASSLVGGSGNTIYF. V usage is TRBV5-1 and J usage is TRBJ1-3; possibly TRBD1 for D (5 bases). CDR3 length: 15 amino acids. Germline V gene data show CDR1 as SGHRS and CDR2 as YFSETQ. V was shortened by 0 bases and J by 1 base, with 8 bases between the two germline ends.

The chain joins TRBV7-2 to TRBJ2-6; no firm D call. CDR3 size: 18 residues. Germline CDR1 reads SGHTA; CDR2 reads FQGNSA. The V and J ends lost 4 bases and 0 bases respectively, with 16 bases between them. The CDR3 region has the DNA TGTGCCAGCAGCTCACAGACGGATTATAGCTCTGGGGCCAACGTCCTGACTTTC. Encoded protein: CASSSQTDYSSGANVLTF.

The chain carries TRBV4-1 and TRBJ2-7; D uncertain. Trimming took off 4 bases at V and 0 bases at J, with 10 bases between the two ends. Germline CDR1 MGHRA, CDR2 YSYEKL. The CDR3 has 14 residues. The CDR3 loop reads CASSPYWVSYEQYF. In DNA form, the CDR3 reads TGCGCCAGCAGCCCGTATTGGGTCTCCTACGAGCAGTACTTC.

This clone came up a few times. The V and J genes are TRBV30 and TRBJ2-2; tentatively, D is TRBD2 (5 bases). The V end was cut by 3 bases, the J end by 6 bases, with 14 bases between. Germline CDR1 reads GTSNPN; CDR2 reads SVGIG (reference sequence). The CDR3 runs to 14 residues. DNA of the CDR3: TGTGCCTGGAGGCCCGGGGTTCTGTCCGGGGAGCTGTTTTTT. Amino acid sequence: CAWRPGVLSGELFF. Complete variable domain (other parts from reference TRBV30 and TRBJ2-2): SQTIHQWPATLVQPVGSPLSLECTVEGTSNPNLYWYRQAAGRGLQLLFYSVGIGQISSEVPQNLSASRPQDRQFILSSKKLLLSDSGFYLCAWRPGVLSGELFFGEGSRLTVL.

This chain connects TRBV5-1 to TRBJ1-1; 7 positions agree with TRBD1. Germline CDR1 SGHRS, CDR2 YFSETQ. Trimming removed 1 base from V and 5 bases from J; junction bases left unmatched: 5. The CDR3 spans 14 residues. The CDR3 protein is CASSLRRGQTEAFF. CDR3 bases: TGCGCCAGCAGCTTGAGAAGGGGGCAGACTGAAGCTTTCTTT.

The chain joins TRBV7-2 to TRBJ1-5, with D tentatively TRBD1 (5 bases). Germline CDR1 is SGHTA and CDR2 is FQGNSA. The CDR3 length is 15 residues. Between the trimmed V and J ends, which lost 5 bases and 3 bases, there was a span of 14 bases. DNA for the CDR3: TGTGCCAGCAGCCCCGGGGGGAGTACCAATCAGCCCCAGCATTTT. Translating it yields CASSPGGSTNQPQHF.

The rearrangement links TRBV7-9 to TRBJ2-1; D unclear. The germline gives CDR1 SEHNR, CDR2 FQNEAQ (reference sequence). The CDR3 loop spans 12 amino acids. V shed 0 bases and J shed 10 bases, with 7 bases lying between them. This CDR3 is CASSLAAYEQFF. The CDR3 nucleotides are TGTGCCAGCAGCTTAGCAGCGTACGAGCAGTTCTTC.

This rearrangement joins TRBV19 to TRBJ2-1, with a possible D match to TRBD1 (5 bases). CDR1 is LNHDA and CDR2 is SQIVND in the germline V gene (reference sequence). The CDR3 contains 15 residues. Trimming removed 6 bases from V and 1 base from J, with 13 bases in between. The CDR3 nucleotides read TGTGCCAGTAGCCTTGACAGTTATTCCTACAATGAGCAGTTCTTC. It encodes CASSLDSYSYNEQFF. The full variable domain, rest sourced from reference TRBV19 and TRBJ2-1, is DGGITQSPKYLFRKEGQNVTLSCEQNLNHDAMYWYRQDPGQGLRLIYYSQIVNDFQKGDIAEGYSVSREKKESFPLTVTSAQKNPTAFYLCASSLDSYSYNEQFFGPGTRLTVL.

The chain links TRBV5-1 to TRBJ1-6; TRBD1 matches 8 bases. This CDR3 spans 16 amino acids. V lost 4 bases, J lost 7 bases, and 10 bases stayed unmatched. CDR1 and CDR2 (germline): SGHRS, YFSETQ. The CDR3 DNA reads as TGCGCCAGCAGCCCTGACAGGGGAGGAAAAAATTCACCCCTCCACTTT. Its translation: CASSPDRGGKNSPLHF.

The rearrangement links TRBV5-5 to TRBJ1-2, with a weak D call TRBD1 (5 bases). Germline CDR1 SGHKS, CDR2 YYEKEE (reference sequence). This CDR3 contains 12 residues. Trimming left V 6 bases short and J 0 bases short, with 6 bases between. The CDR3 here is CASIGANYGYTF. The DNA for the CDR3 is TGTGCCAGCATAGGGGCTAACTATGGCTACACCTTC.

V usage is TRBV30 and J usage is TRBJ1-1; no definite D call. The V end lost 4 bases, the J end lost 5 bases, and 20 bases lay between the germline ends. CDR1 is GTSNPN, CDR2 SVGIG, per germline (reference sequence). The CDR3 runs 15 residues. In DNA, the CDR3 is TGTGCCTGGACTCGGACTGGGAGGAGTAGGACTGAAGCTTTCTTT. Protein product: CAWTRTGRSRTEAFF.

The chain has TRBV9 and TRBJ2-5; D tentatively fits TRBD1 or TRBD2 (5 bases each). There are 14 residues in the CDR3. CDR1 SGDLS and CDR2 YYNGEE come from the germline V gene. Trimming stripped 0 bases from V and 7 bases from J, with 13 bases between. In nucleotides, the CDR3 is TGTGCCAGCAGCGTAGCAGGGAGCCCAGGGACCCAGTACTTC. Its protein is CASSVAGSPGTQYF.

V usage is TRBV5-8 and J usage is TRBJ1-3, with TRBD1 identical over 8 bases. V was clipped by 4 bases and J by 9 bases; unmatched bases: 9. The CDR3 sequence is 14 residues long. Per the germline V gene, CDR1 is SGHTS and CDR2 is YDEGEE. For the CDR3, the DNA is TGTGCCAGCAGCCGGGACAGGACTTCAGGCACCATATATTTT. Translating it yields CASSRDRTSGTIYF. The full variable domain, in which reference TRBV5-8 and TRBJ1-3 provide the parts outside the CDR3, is EAGVTQSPTHLIKTRGQQATLRCSPISGHTSVYWYQQALGLGLQFLLWYDEGEERNRGNFPPRFSGRQFPNYSSELNVNALELEDSALYLCASSRDRTSGTIYFGEGSWLTVV.

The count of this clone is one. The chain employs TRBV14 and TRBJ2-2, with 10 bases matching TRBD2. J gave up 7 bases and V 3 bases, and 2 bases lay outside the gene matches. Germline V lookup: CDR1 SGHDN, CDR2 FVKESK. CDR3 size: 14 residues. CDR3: CASSHGLADGELFF. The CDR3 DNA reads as TGTGCCAGCAGCCATGGACTAGCGGACGGGGAGCTGTTTTTT.